Each of the 17 T cell receptor beta chains below was sequenced from the same sample in a study of siplizumab effects on memory and regulatory T cells. Only in-frame clones appear in the TCRdb table, and some are missing; sequencing was by immunoSEQ multiplex PCR. In the table there are roughly 100,000 clones, more than 85% of which are singletons. The sample consisted of CD4+ T cells sorted from blood. These receptors were obtained from a human donor in good health.

This chain joins TRBV9 and TRBJ2-1, with D possibly being TRBD2 (6 bases). The CDR3 extends over 15 amino acids. Germline V gene lookup returns CDR1 SGDLS and CDR2 YYNGEE. Trimming cost V 5 bases and J 1 base, with 13 bases left between them. CDR3 nucleotides: TGTGCCAGCAGTAGATATGCGGGATCCTACAATGAGCAGTTCTTC. Protein sequence: CASSRYAGSYNEQFF.

The rearrangement joins TRBV27 to TRBJ2-5; possibly TRBD2 for D (5 bases). The CDR3 loop spans 15 amino acids. The V gene's germline CDR1 is MNHEY and CDR2 SMNVEV (reference sequence). Trimming pared 5 bases from V and 0 bases from J, leaving 13 bases between. DNA for the CDR3: TGTGCCAGCAGTGATCAGCGGTGGTACCAAGAGACCCAGTACTTC. Its translation: CASSDQRWYQETQYF.

This chain connects TRBV6-5 to TRBJ2-5, with 8 bases matching TRBD1. Judging by the DNA end, TRBJ2-7 fits better; the J call may be wrong. CDR1 is MNHEY, CDR2 SVGAGI, per germline. The CDR3 has 14 amino acids. DNA of the CDR3: TGTGCCAGCAGAAACAGGGGGAGCTCCTACGAGCAGTACTTC. As protein: CASRNRGSSYEQYF.

The V gene is TRBV7-2, the J gene TRBJ1-1; D remains ambiguous. The CDR3 has 14 amino acids. Germline V lookup: CDR1 SGHTA, CDR2 FQGNSA. The V and J ends lost 1 base and 1 base respectively, with 7 bases between them. CDR3 region: CASSLVAGNTEAFF. Here the CDR3 DNA reads TGTGCCAGCAGCTTAGTGGCAGGGAACACTGAAGCTTTCTTT. The whole variable domain, remainder taken from reference TRBV7-2 and TRBJ1-1, is GAGVSQSPSNKVTEKGKDVELRCDPISGHTALYWYRQSLGQGLEFLIYFQGNSAPDKSGLPSDRFSAERTGGSVSTLTIQRTQQEDSAVYLCASSLVAGNTEAFFGQGTRLTVV.

This clone was seen only a few times. This chain connects TRBV7-6 to TRBJ1-1; D remains ambiguous. Between the trimmed V and J ends, which lost 5 bases and 3 bases, there was a span of 13 bases. This CDR3 contains 14 residues. Germline lookup yields CDR1 SGHVS and CDR2 FNYEAQ. This CDR3 is CASSPGRADTEAFF. For the CDR3, the DNA is TGTGCCAGCAGCCCCGGGCGGGCGGACACTGAAGCTTTCTTT.

This clone was detected once. Other DNA sequences of this sample code for an identical CDR3. The chain carries TRBV6-6 and TRBJ2-2; D unresolved. CDR3 length: 12 residues. V was shortened by 6 bases and J by 4 bases, with 6 bases between the two germline ends. Germline CDR1 and CDR2: MNHNY and SVGAGI (reference sequence). The CDR3 sequence is CASSLATGELFF. CDR3 bases: TGTGCCAGCAGCTTGGCCACCGGGGAGCTGTTTTTT.

The chain carries TRBV7-9 and TRBJ2-2, with TRBD1 identical over 12 bases. Germline V CDR1 and CDR2: SEHNR, FQNEAQ (reference sequence). The CDR3 spans 14 residues. V was clipped by 5 bases and J by 9 bases; unmatched bases: 4. This CDR3 is CASSRGTGGRELFF. CDR3 DNA sequence: TGTGCCAGCAGCCGCGGGACAGGGGGCCGGGAGCTGTTTTTT.

The V gene is TRBV6-1, the J gene TRBJ2-7; 8 positions agree with TRBD2. Germline trimming cut 5 bases from V and 3 bases from J; bases unmatched to any gene: 6. CDR3 length: 14 amino acids. Germline V gene lookup returns CDR1 MNHNS and CDR2 SASEGT. The CDR3 DNA reads as TGTGCCAGCAGTCATCGGGAGGGGGGCTACGAGCAGTACTTC. It translates to CASSHREGGYEQYF.

The chain carries TRBV6-1 and TRBJ1-1; D gene uncertain. The CDR3 runs to 11 residues. Per the germline V gene, CDR1 is MNHNS and CDR2 is SASEGT. V was clipped by 6 bases and J by 5 bases, with 7 bases between them. The chain's CDR3 is CASSATTEAFF. CDR3 nucleotides: TGTGCCAGCAGCGCTACGACTGAAGCTTTCTTT.

The chain joins TRBV25-1 to TRBJ2-7; tentative D call: TRBD1 (5 bases). In germline, CDR1 is MGHDK, CDR2 SYGVNS. This CDR3 contains 12 residues. V was trimmed by 5 bases and J by 5 bases, leaving 10 bases between them. CDR3 sequence (DNA): TGTGCCAGCAGTCTGGCAGGGAACGAGCAGTACTTC. Its protein is CASSLAGNEQYF.

This clone was seen once. CDR3 residues: CASSLIGYHSGNTIYF. The CDR3 nucleotides read TGTGCCAGCAGCTTAATTGGATACCACTCTGGAAACACCATATATTTT. The J gene is TRBJ1-3, the V gene TRBV13; D gene unclear. The CDR3 is made up of 16 amino acids. Trimming removed 2 bases at V and 0 bases at J, with 11 bases between. Germline values: CDR1 PRHDT, CDR2 FYEKMQ (reference sequence).

This clone was counted once. V and J are TRBV18 and TRBJ1-5, with no clear D. V lost 3 bases and J 4 bases, leaving 10 bases between the germline ends. The CDR3 is 14 residues long. CDR1 and CDR2 (germline): KGHSH, LQKENI. The DNA for the CDR3 is TGTGCCAGCTCACCTCCGGACGGTAATCAGCCCCAGCATTTT. This sequence encodes CASSPPDGNQPQHF.

This clone was found once. The gene calls are TRBV6-5 and TRBJ2-5; D is unclear. Matching the DNA end better, TRBJ2-7 makes the J call doubtful. The CDR3 contains 14 residues. The germline CDR1 and CDR2 sequences are MNHEY and SVGAGI. CDR3 sequence reads: CASSYQGPRYEQYF. CDR3 nucleotide sequence: TGTGCCAGCAGTTACCAAGGACCGCGCTACGAGCAGTACTTC.

The rearrangement links TRBV4-1 to TRBJ2-7; 8 nucleotides line up with TRBD2. CDR3 size: 15 residues. V trimming: 1 base; J trimming: 2 bases; junction bases outside the gene matches: 4. CDR1 MGHRA and CDR2 YSYEKL come from the germline V gene. The DNA of the CDR3 is TGCGCCAGCAGCCAAGGCGGGAGGAAAACCTACGAGCAGTACTTC. Translating it yields CASSQGGRKTYEQYF.

The J gene is TRBJ1-5, the V gene TRBV7-8; D may be TRBD1 (6 bases). The CDR3 runs to 16 residues. V lost 1 base and J 6 bases, leaving 16 bases between the germline ends. Germline V gene sequence: CDR1 SGHVS, CDR2 FQNEAQ. The DNA of the CDR3 is TGTGCCAGCAGCTTAGGCAAGGGGACATCTCCTCAGCCCCAGCATTTT. This sequence encodes CASSLGKGTSPQPQHF.

A single count supports this clone. V is TRBV6-1 and J is TRBJ1-2; D remains unclear. This CDR3 has 12 amino acids. Germline V gives CDR1 MNHNS, CDR2 SASEGT. Deletions cut 6 bases from V and 5 bases from J, with 10 bases between. CDR3 bases: TGTGCCAGCAGCTTAGACGCTTATGGCTACACCTTC. This sequence encodes CASSLDAYGYTF.

The chain has TRBV4-1 and TRBJ2-5, with D possibly TRBD1 on 6 matching bases. Germline CDR1 reads MGHRA; CDR2 reads YSYEKL. This CDR3 is built from 16 residues. With 4 bases removed from V and 2 bases from J, the gap between germline ends came to 17 bases. The CDR3: CASSPQQGWGQETQYF. Here the CDR3 DNA reads TGCGCCAGCAGCCCCCAACAGGGATGGGGGCAAGAGACCCAGTACTTC.